These T cell receptor beta chains were read from a single sample in a study of blood T cells in healthy people across ages. Using its own MiXCR run on the 5' RACE reads, TCRdb lists one record per CDR3 protein. The sample has about 400,000 distinct CDR3 sequences; roughly half are singletons. The sequenced material came from blood. The receptors were sampled from a man aged 55 to 70 in good health. Both conserved end residues are part of each CDR3. The D gene is left open where the match is weak. Clone size is not always given. Where it is, it says once, few, many or a class for expanded clones.

V gene	J gene	D gene	CDR3 length	clone size	CDR3 DNA	CDR3 protein
TRBV20-1	TRBJ2-7	NA	13	few	TGCAGTGCTAGGGGGGACACCGCCTACGAGCAGTACTTC	CSARGDTAYEQYF
TRBV7-2	TRBJ2-5	TRBD2	16	NA	TGTGCCAGCAGCTTAGTCGGCGGGAGGAAAAACAATGAGCAGTACTTC	CASSLVGGRKNNEQYF
TRBV5-1	TRBJ2-7	NA	15	NA	TGCGCCAGCAGCCCCCCCGGGACGGGCGGGTACGAGCAGTACTTC	CASSPPGTGGYEQYF
TRBV30	TRBJ1-6	TRBD1	15	few	TGTGCCTGGAGTGTGGGGACAGGCCCCAATTCACCCCTCCACTTT	CAWSVGTGPNSPLHF
TRBV5-1	TRBJ2-1	NA	14	NA	TGCGCCAGCGGCCCGGGGACACTTTACAATGAGCAGTTCTTC	CASGPGTLYNEQFF
TRBV7-2	TRBJ2-1	TRBD2	15	few	TGTGCCAGCAGCTCCCACGGCGGGAGTGGGGGTGAGCAGTTCTTC	CASSSHGGSGGEQFF
TRBV28	TRBJ2-1	TRBD2	13	few	TGTGCCAGCAGGGAAAGCGGGAGTGAACCCCAGTTCTTC	CASRESGSEPQFF
TRBV4-2	TRBJ2-7	NA	13	many	TGTGCCAGCAGCCAAGATCCGACGGACGAGCAGTACTTC	CASSQDPTDEQYF
TRBV7-9	TRBJ2-7	NA	14	many	TGTGCCAGCAGCTTAGTGTCCAGCTCCTACGAGCAGTACTTC	CASSLVSSSYEQYF
TRBV24-1	TRBJ2-1	NA	11	NA	TGCGCCACCAGCAGAAACGATGAGCAGTTCTTC	CATSRNDEQFF
TRBV12-3/TRBV12-4	TRBJ2-1	NA	16	many	TGTGCCAGCACCGACCCAGGGGAGAGCTCCTACAATGAGCAGTTCTTC	CASTDPGESSYNEQFF
TRBV11-1	TRBJ1-2	NA	13	NA	TGTGCCAGCAGCCCAGAACAGGGTGGCGGCTACACCTTC	CASSPEQGGGYTF
TRBV6-6	TRBJ2-1	NA	10	NA	TGTGCCAGCAGATTGATTGAGCAGTTCTTC	CASRLIEQFF
TRBV4-2	TRBJ2-3	NA	15	many	TGTGCCAGCAGCCCCCGTCTTGGCTCGTCAGATACGCAGTATTTT	CASSPRLGSSDTQYF
TRBV15	TRBJ2-7	NA	14	NA	TGTGCCACCAGCAACGAGCGGAAGGGGTACGAGCAGTACTTC	CATSNERKGYEQYF
TRBV7-2	TRBJ2-5	NA	14	few	TGTGCCAGCAGTTCTGCGGGCGTACAAGAGACCCAGTACTTC	CASSSAGVQETQYF
TRBV12-3/TRBV12-4	TRBJ2-7	NA	13	NA	TGTGCCAGCAGCCTATCTAAGGGACTCGGGCAGTACTTC	CASSLSKGLGQYF
TRBV6-2/TRBV6-3	TRBJ2-3	NA	17	NA	TGTGCCAGCAGTTTCTCACGAGCCGGCCGTAAGACAGATACGCAGTATTTT	CASSFSRAGRKTDTQYF
TRBV6-5	TRBJ1-6	NA	13	NA	TGTGCCAGCAGGGACGACAGAGGTTCACCCCTCCACTTT	CASRDDRGSPLHF
TRBV7-6	TRBJ2-7	TRBD2	17	once	TGTGCCAGCAGCCCCTTGGTAGCGGGGGGGCTAGTCGGCGAGCAGTACTTC	CASSPLVAGGLVGEQYF
TRBV7-2	TRBJ2-3	TRBD2	21	NA	TGTGCCAGCAGCTTAACGCTCGGGCTAGCGGGAGCCTACGAGATGACAGATACGCAGTATTTT	CASSLTLGLAGAYEMTDTQYF
TRBV9	TRBJ2-3	NA	15	few	TGTGCCAGCAGCGAATACGCCACAGAGGCAGATACGCAGTATTTT	CASSEYATEADTQYF
TRBV29-1	TRBJ2-3	NA	16	few	TGCAGCGTTTTGGACGATAATACGAGGAACACAGATACGCAGTATTTT	CSVLDDNTRNTDTQYF
TRBV20-1	TRBJ2-5	NA	13	few	TGCAGTGCTAGAGATGGCGGGGTTGAGACCCAGTACTTC	CSARDGGVETQYF
TRBV13	TRBJ2-7	TRBD2	15	NA	TGTGCCAGCAGCTTGGCCGGACTAGCGGACTACGAGCAGTACTTC	CASSLAGLADYEQYF
TRBV20-1	TRBJ2-3	TRBD2	19	few	TGCAGTGCTAGGCCCCAACTAGCGGGGGTATACCTTAGGACAGATACGCAGTATTTT	CSARPQLAGVYLRTDTQYF
TRBV6-2/TRBV6-3	TRBJ2-7	NA	14	NA	TGTGCCAGCAGTTACGGAAGGAGCTCCTACGAGCAGTACTTC	CASSYGRSSYEQYF
TRBV20-1	TRBJ2-5	TRBD2	16	once	TGCAGTGCGACTAGCGGGGGGGCAAGGTCCGAAGAGACCCAGTACTTC	CSATSGGARSEETQYF
TRBV3-1	TRBJ2-7	NA	14	NA	TGTGCCAGCAGCAAACCCGGGAGCCCCTACGAGCAGTACTTC	CASSKPGSPYEQYF
TRBV11-2	TRBJ2-1	NA	17	NA	TGTGCCAGCAGCTTAGGTATTCGGAGTGGACCCTACAATGAGCAGTTCTTC	CASSLGIRSGPYNEQFF
TRBV30	TRBJ2-7	NA	14	NA	TGTGCCTGGACCGGACAGTTAGGCTCCTACGAGCAGTACTTC	CAWTGQLGSYEQYF
TRBV6-5	TRBJ2-7	NA	15	NA	TGTGCCAGCAGTTACGCGGGACAGTCCAAATACGAGCAGTACTTC	CASSYAGQSKYEQYF
TRBV10-3	TRBJ2-2	TRBD2	16	NA	TGTGCCATCAGTCCCGGGACTAGCAAATACACCGGGGAGCTGTTTTTT	CAISPGTSKYTGELFF
TRBV30	TRBJ1-1	NA	12	NA	TGTGCCTGCCCGAAAGGAGCGACTGAAGCTTTCTTT	CACPKGATEAFF
TRBV6-1	TRBJ2-1	NA	14	NA	TGTGCCAGCCGAACTGACCCATACGTCGGCGAGCAGTTCTTC	CASRTDPYVGEQFF
TRBV4-3	TRBJ2-5	NA	15	many	TGCGCCAGCAGCCAATTAGGGGGGAGAGGGGAGACCCAGTACTTC	CASSQLGGRGETQYF
TRBV29-1	TRBJ1-5	NA	13	few	TGCAGCGTTGAAAATGGGCAAGGTCAGCCCCAGCATTTT	CSVENGQGQPQHF
TRBV7-3	TRBJ2-1	TRBD2	16	NA	TGTGCCAGCAGCTCACGACTAGCGACGGCTTACAATGAGCAGTTCTTC	CASSSRLATAYNEQFF
TRBV4-1	TRBJ2-1	TRBD2	13	NA	TGCGCCAGCAGCCCGCTGTTTAGCGGGGGACGGTTCTTC	CASSPLFSGGRFF
TRBV9	TRBJ2-5	NA	14	NA	TGTGCCAGCAGCGTAGGAGAGGGTAGGGAGACCCAGTACTTC	CASSVGEGRETQYF
TRBV5-5	TRBJ1-4	TRBD1	14	few	TGTGCCAGCATGAAGGGACAGAGTAATGAAAAACTGTTTTTT	CASMKGQSNEKLFF
TRBV9	TRBJ2-2	TRBD2	17	few	TGTGCCAGCAGCGTTTTTAGCGGGAGCACGAACACCGGGGAGCTGTTTTTT	CASSVFSGSTNTGELFF
TRBV7-8	TRBJ2-7	NA	14	NA	TGTGCCAGCAGCCCAGCCCAGGGACTCTACGAGCAGTACTTC	CASSPAQGLYEQYF
TRBV4-2	TRBJ2-3	TRBD2	17	NA	TGTGCCAGCAGCCAAGATCGAAGCGGGGGGACGACAGATACGCAGTATTTT	CASSQDRSGGTTDTQYF
TRBV6-1	TRBJ2-1	NA	13	NA	TGTGCCAGCAGCCGGGCCGACCCAAATGAGCAGTTCTTC	CASSRADPNEQFF
TRBV14	TRBJ2-3	TRBD2	19	NA	TGTGCCAGCAGCCAAGATTGGAGGCGAGCGGGGGGGATCACAGATACGCAGTATTTT	CASSQDWRRAGGITDTQYF